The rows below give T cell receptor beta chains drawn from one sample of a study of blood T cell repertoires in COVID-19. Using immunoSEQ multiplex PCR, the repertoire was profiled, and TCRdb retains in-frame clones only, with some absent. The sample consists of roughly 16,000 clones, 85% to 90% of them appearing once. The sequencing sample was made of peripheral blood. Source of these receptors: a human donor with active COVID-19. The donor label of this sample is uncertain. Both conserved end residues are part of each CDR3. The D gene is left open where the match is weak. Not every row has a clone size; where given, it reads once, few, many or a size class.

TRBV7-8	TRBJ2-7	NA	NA	CASSLGLTASYEQYF	TGTGCCAGCAGCTTAGGGTTGACAGCCTCGTACGAGCAGTACTTC
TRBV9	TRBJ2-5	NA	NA	CASSVGKGVEETQYF	TGTGCCAGCAGCGTAGGTAAAGGGGTAGAAGAGACCCAGTACTTC
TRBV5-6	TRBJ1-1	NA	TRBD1	CASSFLDRADTEAFF	TGTGCCAGCAGCTTCCTCGACAGGGCGGACACTGAAGCTTTCTTT
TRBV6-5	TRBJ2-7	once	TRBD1	CASRRQGVYYEQYF	TGTGCCAGCAGGAGACAGGGAGTCTACTACGAGCAGTACTTC
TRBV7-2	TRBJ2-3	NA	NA	CASSPGGSITDTQYF	TGTGCCAGCAGCCCTGGGGGCTCAATCACAGATACGCAGTATTTT
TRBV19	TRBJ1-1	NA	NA	CASSLQWNTEAFF	TGTGCCAGTAGCTTACAATGGAACACTGAAGCTTTCTTT
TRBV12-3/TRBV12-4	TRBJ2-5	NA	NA	CASSPDYQETQYF	TGTGCCAGCAGTCCGGACTATCAAGAGACCCAGTACTTC
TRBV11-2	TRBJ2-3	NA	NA	CASSQGGVFTDTQYF	TGTGCCAGCAGCCAAGGGGGAGTTTTCACAGATACGCAGTATTTT
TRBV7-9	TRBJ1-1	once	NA	CASSRRQALKRGNTEAFF	TGTGCCAGCAGCCGTAGACAAGCGTTAAAAAGGGGGAACACTGAAGCTTTCTTT
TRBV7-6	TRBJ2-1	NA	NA	CASSQDSKAYNEQFF	TGTGCCAGCAGCCAGGACAGCAAAGCCTACAATGAGCAGTTCTTC
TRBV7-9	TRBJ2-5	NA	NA	CASSLAQYKETQYF	TGTGCCAGCAGCTTAGCGCAATACAAAGAGACCCAGTACTTC
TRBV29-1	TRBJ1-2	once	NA	CSAQQDLYGYTF	TGCAGCGCCCAACAGGATCTATATGGCTACACCTTC
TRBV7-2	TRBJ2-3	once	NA	CASSPSRDNTDTQYF	TGTGCCAGCAGCCCCAGCAGGGATAACACAGATACGCAGTATTTT
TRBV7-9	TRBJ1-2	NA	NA	CATLTEDGYTF	TGTGCCACATTGACCGAGGATGGCTACACCTTC
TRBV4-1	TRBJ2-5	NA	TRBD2	CASSQEPTSGGAMETQYF	TGCGCCAGCAGCCAAGAGCCCACTAGCGGGGGGGCGATGGAGACCCAGTACTTC
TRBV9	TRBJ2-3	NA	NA	CASSASPGDTSTDTQYF	TGTGCCAGCAGCGCGTCCCCGGGGGATACGAGCACAGATACGCAGTATTTT
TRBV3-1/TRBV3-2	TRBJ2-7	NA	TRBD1	CASSPGQGTTYEQYF	TGTGCCAGCAGCCCGGGACAGGGGACAACCTACGAGCAGTACTTC
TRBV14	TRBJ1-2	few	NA	CASSPGGGGYTF	TGTGCCAGCAGCCCCGGCGGGGGTGGCTACACCTTC
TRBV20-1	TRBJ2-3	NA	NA	CSASGRDTQYF	TGCAGTGCCTCGGGAAGAGATACGCAGTATTTT
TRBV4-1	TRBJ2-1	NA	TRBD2	CASSQTSGGYNEQFF	TGCGCCAGCAGCCAGACTAGCGGGGGATACAATGAGCAGTTCTTC
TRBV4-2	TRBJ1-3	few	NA	CASSQERATSGNTIYF	TGTGCCAGCAGCCAAGAGCGGGCGACCTCTGGAAACACCATATATTTT
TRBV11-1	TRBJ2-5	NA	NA	CASSLDLKETQYF	TGTGCCAGCAGCTTAGACTTGAAAGAGACCCAGTACTTC
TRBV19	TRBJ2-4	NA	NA	CASSIGDGQGLAKNIQYF	TGTGCCAGTAGTATAGGGGACGGGCAGGGGCTAGCCAAAAACATTCAGTACTTC
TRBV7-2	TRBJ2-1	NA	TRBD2	CASRAGAGGPGNEQFF	TGTGCCAGCAGAGCAGGAGCGGGGGGGCCGGGAAATGAGCAGTTCTTC
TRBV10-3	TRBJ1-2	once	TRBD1	CAISEGPGQAGNGYTF	TGTGCCATCAGTGAAGGACCAGGACAGGCAGGGAATGGCTACACCTTC
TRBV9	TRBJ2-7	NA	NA	CASSANGVVPYEQYF	TGTGCCAGCAGCGCTAACGGGGTTGTTCCCTACGAGCAGTACTTC
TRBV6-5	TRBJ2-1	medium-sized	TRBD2	CASRLAGGAGNEQFF	TGTGCCAGCAGGCTAGCGGGGGGGGCCGGGAATGAGCAGTTCTTC
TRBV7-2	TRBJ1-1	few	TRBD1	CASSLRGRIEAFF	TGTGCCAGCAGCTTAAGGGGGCGCATCGAAGCTTTCTTT
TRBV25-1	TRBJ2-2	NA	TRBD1	CASSAFDRDTGELFF	TGTGCCAGCAGTGCGTTTGACAGGGACACCGGGGAGCTGTTTTTT
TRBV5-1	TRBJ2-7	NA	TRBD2	CASRTTSGGTEWSYEQYF	TGCGCCAGCAGGACGACTAGCGGGGGGACCGAGTGGTCCTACGAGCAGTACTTC
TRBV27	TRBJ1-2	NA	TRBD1	CASSSRTGGYYGYTF	TGTGCCAGCAGCTCCCGGACAGGGGGGTACTATGGCTACACCTTC
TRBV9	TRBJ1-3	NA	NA	CASSVRGLTGNTIYF	TGTGCCAGCAGCGTCAGGGGATTAACGGGAAACACCATATATTTT
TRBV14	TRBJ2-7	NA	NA	CASSQARSVGQYF	TGTGCCAGCAGCCAAGCTCGATCAGTTGGGCAGTACTTC
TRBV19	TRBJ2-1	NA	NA	CASSIDVYNEQFF	TGTGCCAGTAGTATAGACGTATACAATGAGCAGTTCTTC
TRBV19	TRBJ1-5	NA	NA	CASSPMTRGSIQPQHF	TGTGCCAGTAGCCCTATGACAAGGGGGAGTATTCAGCCCCAGCATTTT
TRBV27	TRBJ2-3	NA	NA	CASSLGLTQYF	TGTGCCAGCAGTTTAGGACTAACGCAGTATTTT
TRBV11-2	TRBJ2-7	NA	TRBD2	CASSLSGGGSYEQYF	TGTGCCAGCAGCTTAAGCGGGGGTGGCTCCTACGAGCAGTACTTC
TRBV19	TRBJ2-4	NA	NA	CASSQGGGAGKNIQYF	TGTGCCAGTAGTCAAGGAGGGGGCGCAGGCAAAAACATTCAGTACTTC
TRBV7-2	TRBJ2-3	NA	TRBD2	CASSYRAGAGTDTQYF	TGTGCCAGCAGCTATAGAGCGGGGGCCGGCACAGATACGCAGTATTTT
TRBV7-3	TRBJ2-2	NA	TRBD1	CASSQGTGGTGELFF	TGTGCCAGCAGCCAAGGGACAGGAGGGACCGGGGAGCTGTTTTTT
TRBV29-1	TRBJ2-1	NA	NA	CSVEQVNEQFF	TGCAGCGTTGAACAGGTAAATGAGCAGTTCTTC
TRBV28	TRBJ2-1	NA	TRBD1	CASRTGTATNEQFF	TGTGCCAGCAGGACCGGGACAGCCACCAATGAGCAGTTCTTC
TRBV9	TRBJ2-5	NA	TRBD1	CASSERQGEKTQYF	TGTGCCAGCAGCGAGAGACAGGGAGAGAAGACCCAGTACTTC
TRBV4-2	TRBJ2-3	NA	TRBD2	CASSQLSGGDTDTQYF	TGTGCCAGCAGCCAACTTAGCGGGGGGGACACAGATACGCAGTATTTT